This TCR beta chain comes out of a study of blood T cell repertoires in COVID-19. Clones were read by immunoSEQ multiplex PCR, and TCRdb kept only the in-frame ones, dropping some. The table includes about 160,000 clones, 84% detected once. Assignments of participants to cohorts depended upon their own reported clinical history. Germline V CDR1 and CDR2: SGHAT, FQNNGV. This CDR3 comprises 17 residues. Trimming at V came to 4 bases and at J to 2 bases, leaving 12 bases not matched to a gene. This chain links TRBV11-2 with TRBJ2-3; 7 bases align to TRBD1. The receptor was isolated from a man aged 50 to 59 who had recovered from COVID-19. Material: PBMCs or T cells enriched from blood (not recorded which). The CDR3 protein is CASSWGLWDRPTDTQYF. Written as DNA, the CDR3 is TGTGCCAGCAGCTGGGGGCTTTGGGACAGACCCACAGATACGCAGTATTTT.